This passage covers 23 T cell receptor beta chains from one sample sequenced in a study of OX40 agonist ivuxolimab in advanced cancers. Repertoires were generated with immunoSEQ multiplex PCR, while TCRdb's copy carries only in-frame clones and drops some. The sample contains about 40,000 clones, 82% of which appear only once. Sample: CD4+ or CD8+ T cells sorted from blood, taken in a trial of the OX40 agonist ivuxolimab. Receptors originate from an adult with an advanced solid tumor such as melanoma, head and neck, liver or kidney cancer.

This chain links TRBV7-2 with TRBJ2-2, with 7 nucleotides matching TRBD1. V lost 5 bases, J lost 0 bases, and 3 bases stayed unmatched. Germline assignment: CDR1 SGHTA and CDR2 FQGNSA. This CDR3 is 15 amino acids long. CDR3 in amino acids: CASSQGQANTGELFF. CDR3 in DNA: TGTGCCAGCAGCCAAGGACAGGCGAACACCGGGGAGCTGTTTTTT.

Only a few counts were recorded for this clone. The gene calls are TRBV7-2 and TRBJ2-1; weak D call: TRBD1 (6 bases). From germline, CDR1 is SGHTA and CDR2 FQGNSA. The V end lost 6 bases, the J end lost 5 bases, and 14 bases lay between the germline ends. This CDR3 has 14 residues. CDR3 sequence: CASRWNRANNEQFF. CDR3 DNA: TGTGCCAGCAGATGGAACAGGGCGAACAATGAGCAGTTCTTC.

The table lists this clone with a few counts. This rearrangement joins TRBV2 to TRBJ1-5; D gene unclear. CDR1 is SNHLY and CDR2 is FYNNEI in the germline V gene. This CDR3 has 13 amino acids. Trimming stripped 4 bases from V and 4 bases from J, with 8 bases between. CDR3 protein: CASSARGNQPQHF. The CDR3 DNA reads TGTGCCAGCAGTGCCCGGGGTAATCAGCCCCAGCATTTT.

The chain is built from TRBV7-3 and TRBJ1-6, with 7 positions matching TRBD1. The germline V gene has CDR1 SGHTA and CDR2 FQGTGA. The junction had 5 bases not matched to a gene; V was cut back by 5 bases and J by 7 bases. This CDR3 comprises 14 residues. The DNA of the CDR3 is TGTGCCAGCAGCCAACAGGGGACAAATTCACCCCTCCACTTT. Its protein is CASSQQGTNSPLHF.

This clone was recorded once. The genes are TRBV6-5 and TRBJ2-7, with TRBD1 matching 7 bases. The CDR3 length is 14 residues. With 6 bases clipped from V and 3 bases from J, the junction kept 8 bases outside the gene matches. The germline gives CDR1 MNHEY, CDR2 SVGAGI. Written as DNA, the CDR3 is TGTGCCAGCAGCGACAGGGTTGGAATCTACGAGCAGTACTTC. Translation: CASSDRVGIYEQYF.

The rearrangement joins TRBV15 to TRBJ2-5, with 12 positions matching TRBD2. CDR1 is LNHNV and CDR2 is YYDKDF in the germline V gene (reference sequence). This CDR3 comprises 13 residues. Losses at the gene ends were 0 bases for V and 14 bases for J; bases not matched to a gene: 4. The CDR3 DNA is TGTGCCACCAGCAGAGACACTAGCGGGGGGTTTTACTTC. Protein product: CATSRDTSGGFYF.

V and J are TRBV27 and TRBJ2-1; 8 positions agree with TRBD2. The CDR3 spans 12 residues. Trimming removed 5 bases from V and 9 bases from J; junction bases left unmatched: 3. Germline V CDR1 and CDR2: MNHEY, SMNVEV (reference sequence). The CDR3 here is CASSPSGGEQFF. The CDR3 coding sequence is TGTGCCAGCAGTCCAAGCGGGGGTGAGCAGTTCTTC.

This chain connects TRBV29-1 to TRBJ2-7; weak D call: TRBD2 (6 bases). CDR3 length equals 13 residues. Trimming left V 6 bases short and J 2 bases short, with 14 bases between. Germline CDR1 is SQVTM and CDR2 is ANQGSEA. The CDR3, as DNA: TGCAGCGTCGACGACGGGGGTACCTACGAGCAGTACTTC. It specifies CSVDDGGTYEQYF.

Only one count was recorded for this clone. The rearrangement uses TRBV9 and TRBJ1-1; D gene unclear. Germline V gene lookup returns CDR1 SGDLS and CDR2 YYNGEE. V lost 3 bases and J 3 bases, leaving 9 bases between the germline ends. This CDR3 has 13 amino acids. The CDR3 is CASSAFEYTEAFF. CDR3 coding DNA: TGTGCCAGCAGCGCGTTCGAATACACTGAAGCTTTCTTT. Drawing the rest from reference TRBV9 and TRBJ1-1, the complete variable domain is DSGVTQTPKHLITATGQRVTLRCSPRSGDLSVYWYQQSLDQGLQFLIQYYNGEERAKGNILERFSAQQFPDLHSELNLSSLELGDSALYFCASSAFEYTEAFFGQGTRLTVV.

CDR3 DNA sequence: TGTGCCAGCAGTTACGTTGGGGCTGCACTTGTTTACGAGCAGTACTTC. Its translation: CASSYVGAALVYEQYF. The rearrangement links TRBV6-6 to TRBJ2-7; a weak D match, TRBD1 (5 bases). Germline CDR1 and CDR2: MNHNY and SVGAGI (reference sequence). This CDR3 has 16 residues. V was trimmed by 2 bases and J by 4 bases, leaving 18 bases between them.

The chain has TRBV5-8 and TRBJ2-3; the match to TRBD2 covers 10 bases. V shed 5 bases and J 2 bases; nucleotides not matched to a gene: 5. This CDR3 has 15 residues. CDR1 is SGHTS, CDR2 YDEGEE, per germline. The CDR3 here is CASRLGTSATDTQYF. The CDR3 DNA reads as TGTGCCAGCAGACTCGGGACTAGCGCCACAGATACGCAGTATTTT.

The chain carries TRBV27 and TRBJ2-1, with 10 bases identical to TRBD2. CDR1 is MNHEY, CDR2 SMNVEV, per germline (reference sequence). Trimming removed 5 bases from V and 1 base from J; junction bases left unmatched: 14. This CDR3 has 19 residues. CDR3 nucleotide sequence: TGTGCCAGCAGTCCCCTGAGCGGGAGGGCGTCTCGGTCCTACAATGAGCAGTTCTTC. It specifies CASSPLSGRASRSYNEQFF.

The chain uses TRBV13 and TRBJ1-6, with 8 bases lining up with TRBD1. V lost 5 bases, J lost 10 bases, and 1 base stayed unmatched. Germline CDR1 PRHDT, CDR2 FYEKMQ (reference sequence). The CDR3 has 12 amino acids. This CDR3 reads CASSRQGSPLHF. CDR3 DNA: TGTGCCAGCAGCCGACAGGGGTCACCCCTCCACTTT.

V gene TRBV9 combines with J gene TRBJ2-1; the match to TRBD2 covers 7 bases. The CDR3 has 18 residues. The germline CDR1 and CDR2 sequences are SGDLS and YYNGEE. Losses at the gene ends were 0 bases for V and 0 bases for J; bases not matched to a gene: 9. CDR3 in amino acids: CASSVGIGAGSSYNEQFF. CDR3 nucleotides: TGTGCCAGCAGCGTAGGTATAGGAGCGGGGAGCTCCTACAATGAGCAGTTCTTC.

The V gene is TRBV4-1, the J gene TRBJ2-2, with D perhaps being TRBD1 or TRBD2 (6 bases each). The CDR3 runs 14 residues. V lost 4 bases, J lost 6 bases, and 12 bases lay in between. Germline CDR1 and CDR2: MGHRA and YSYEKL. The CDR3 nucleotides read TGCGCCAGCAGCCTAAAAAGGGGGGCCGGGGAGCTGTTTTTT. This sequence encodes CASSLKRGAGELFF.

CDR3: CASSPRPRALADTQYF. The DNA for the CDR3 is TGTGCCAGCAGCCCCCGCCCCAGGGCTCTCGCAGATACGCAGTATTTT. The chain carries TRBV5-6 and TRBJ2-3; maybe TRBD1 (5 bases). The CDR3 covers 16 residues. V lost 4 bases and J 4 bases, leaving 19 bases between the germline ends. CDR1 is SGHDT and CDR2 is YYEEEE in the germline V gene.

The chain employs TRBV11-1 and TRBJ2-5; 10 nucleotides agree with TRBD2. TRBJ2-7 explains the end of the DNA better; the J call may be wrong. Germline V gene sequence: CDR1 SGHAT, CDR2 FQDESV (reference sequence). The CDR3 sequence is 15 residues long. The DNA for the CDR3 is TGTGCCAGCAGCTTAGGGGCTAGCGGGAGCTACGAGCAGTACTTC. Its protein is CASSLGASGSYEQYF.

The gene calls are TRBV6-5 and TRBJ1-4; D is unresolved. CDR3 size: 12 residues. Trimming pared 0 bases from V and 8 bases from J, leaving 4 bases between. The germline gives CDR1 MNHEY, CDR2 SVGAGI. CDR3 nucleotide sequence: TGTGCCAGCAGTTACTCTTGGGAAAAACTGTTTTTT. It is translated as CASSYSWEKLFF.

The chain joins TRBV19 to TRBJ2-6; TRBD1 aligns across 9 bases. With V trimmed by 5 bases and J by 0 bases, 11 bases remained unmatched. The CDR3 has 19 amino acids. The germline V gene encodes CDR1 LNHDA and CDR2 SQIVND (reference sequence). CDR3 residues: CASSAKGQGPGSGANVLTF. The CDR3 bases are TGTGCCAGTAGTGCAAAGGGACAGGGTCCAGGCTCTGGGGCCAACGTCCTGACTTTC.

This rearrangement joins TRBV15 to TRBJ1-5; D not certain. The CDR3 is 12 amino acids. The ends were cut back, 5 bases at V and 6 bases at J, with 8 bases in the middle. The germline V gene encodes CDR1 LNHNV and CDR2 YYDKDF (reference sequence). The CDR3 DNA reads TGTGCCACCAGCCTCGCTAGTCAGCCCCAGCATTTT. Its protein product is CATSLASQPQHF.

The chain employs TRBV27 and TRBJ1-5, with D unclear. The CDR3 loop spans 15 amino acids. CDR1 is MNHEY, CDR2 SMNVEV, per germline (reference sequence). The V and J ends lost 8 bases and 0 bases respectively, with 14 bases between them. CDR3 sequence (DNA): TGTGCCAGCTCTCCGGACGGTTATAGCAATCAGCCCCAGCATTTT. It specifies CASSPDGYSNQPQHF.

This clone appeared once. The rearrangement joins TRBV4-1 to TRBJ1-5; 8 bases map to TRBD1. Germline-derived CDR1 and CDR2 are MGHRA and YSYEKL. The CDR3 is made up of 15 amino acids. After removal of 2 bases from V and 7 bases from J, the junction contained 7 bases not matched to a gene. The CDR3 coding sequence is TGCGCCAGCAGCCAATTGACAGGGGACGGGCAGCCCCAGCATTTT. It specifies CASSQLTGDGQPQHF.

This clone was counted once. The chain links TRBV6-5 to TRBJ2-7; 8 bases are shared with TRBD2. This CDR3 comprises 14 residues. Germline-derived CDR1 and CDR2 are MNHEY and SVGAGI. Trimming cost V 7 bases and J 6 bases; bases outside gene matches: 11. The CDR3 DNA reads TGTGCCAGCATAGGGGGACTAGTCCGGCGCGAGCAGTACTTC. Protein: CASIGGLVRREQYF.